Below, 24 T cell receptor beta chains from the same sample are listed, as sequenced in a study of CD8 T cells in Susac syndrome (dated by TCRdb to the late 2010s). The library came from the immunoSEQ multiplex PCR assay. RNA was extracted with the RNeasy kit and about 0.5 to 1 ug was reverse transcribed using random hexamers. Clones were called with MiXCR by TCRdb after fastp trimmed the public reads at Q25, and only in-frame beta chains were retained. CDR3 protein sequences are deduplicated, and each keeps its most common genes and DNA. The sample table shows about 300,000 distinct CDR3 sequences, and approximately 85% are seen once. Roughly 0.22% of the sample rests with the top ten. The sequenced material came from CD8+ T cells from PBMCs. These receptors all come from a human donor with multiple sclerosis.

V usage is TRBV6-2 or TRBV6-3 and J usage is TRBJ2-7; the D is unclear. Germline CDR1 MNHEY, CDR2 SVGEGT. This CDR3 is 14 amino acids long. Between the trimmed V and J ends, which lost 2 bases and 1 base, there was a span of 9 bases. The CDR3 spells CASSYGAKSYEQYF. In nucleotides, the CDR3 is TGTGCCAGCAGTTACGGCGCTAAATCCTACGAGCAGTACTTC.

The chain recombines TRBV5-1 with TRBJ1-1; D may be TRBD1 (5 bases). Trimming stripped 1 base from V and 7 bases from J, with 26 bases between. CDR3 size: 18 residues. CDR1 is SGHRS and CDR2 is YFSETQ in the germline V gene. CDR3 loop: CASSLKTVNFFTPVEAFF. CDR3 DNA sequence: TGCGCCAGCAGCTTGAAGACAGTGAATTTCTTTACTCCCGTTGAAGCTTTCTTT.

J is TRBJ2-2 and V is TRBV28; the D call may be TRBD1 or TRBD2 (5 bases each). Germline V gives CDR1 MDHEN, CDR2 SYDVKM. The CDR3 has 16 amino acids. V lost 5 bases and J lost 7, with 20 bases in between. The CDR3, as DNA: TGTGCCAGCAGTCCCCCCCCTCTCAGGGAGATCGGGGAGCTGTTTTTT. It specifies CASSPPPLREIGELFF.

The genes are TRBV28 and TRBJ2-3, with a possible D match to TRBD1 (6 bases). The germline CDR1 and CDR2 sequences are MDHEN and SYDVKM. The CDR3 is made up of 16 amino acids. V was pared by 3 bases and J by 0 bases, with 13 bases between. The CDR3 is CASSFLGTLSTDTQYF. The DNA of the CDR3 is TGTGCCAGCAGTTTCCTAGGGACACTGAGCACAGATACGCAGTATTTT.

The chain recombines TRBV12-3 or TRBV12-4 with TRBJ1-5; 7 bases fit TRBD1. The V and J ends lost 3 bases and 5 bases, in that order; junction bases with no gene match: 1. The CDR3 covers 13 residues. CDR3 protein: CASSLQGDQPQHF. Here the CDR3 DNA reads TGTGCCAGCAGTTTGCAGGGGGATCAGCCCCAGCATTTT.

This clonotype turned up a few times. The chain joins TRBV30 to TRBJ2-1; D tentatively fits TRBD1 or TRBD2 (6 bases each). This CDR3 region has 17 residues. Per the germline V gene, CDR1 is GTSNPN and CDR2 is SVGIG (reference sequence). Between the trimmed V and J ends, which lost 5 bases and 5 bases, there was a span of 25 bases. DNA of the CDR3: TGTGCCTGGGAGTCCACGGGGGCCGCCTACGTGAACAATGAGCAGTTCTTC. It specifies CAWESTGAAYVNNEQFF.

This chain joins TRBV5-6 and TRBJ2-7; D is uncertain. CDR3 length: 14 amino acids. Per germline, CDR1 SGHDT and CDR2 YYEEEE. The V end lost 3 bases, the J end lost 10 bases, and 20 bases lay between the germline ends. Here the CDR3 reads CASSSTLMRRLQYF. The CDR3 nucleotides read TGTGCCAGCAGCTCAACCTTGATGCGACGGCTCCAGTACTTC. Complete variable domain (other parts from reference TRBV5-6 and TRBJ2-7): DAGVTQSPTHLIKTRGQQVTLRCSPKSGHDTVSWYQQALGQGPQFIFQYYEEEERQRGNFPDRFSGHQFPNYSSELNVNALLLGDSALYLCASSSTLMRRLQYFGPGTRLTVT.

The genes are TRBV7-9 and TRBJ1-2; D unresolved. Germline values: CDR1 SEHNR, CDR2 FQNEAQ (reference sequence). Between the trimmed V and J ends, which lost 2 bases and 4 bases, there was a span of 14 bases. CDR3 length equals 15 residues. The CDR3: CASSLSAAQIYGYTF. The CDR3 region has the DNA TGTGCCAGCAGCTTATCGGCAGCCCAGATCTATGGCTACACCTTC.

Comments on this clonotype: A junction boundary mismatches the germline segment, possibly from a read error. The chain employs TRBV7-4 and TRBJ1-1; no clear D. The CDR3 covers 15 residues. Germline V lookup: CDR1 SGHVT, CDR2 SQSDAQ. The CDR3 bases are TGTGCCAGCAACTTACTTCCCTTCTCGAGCACTGAAGCTTTCTTT. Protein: CASNLLPFSSTEAFF. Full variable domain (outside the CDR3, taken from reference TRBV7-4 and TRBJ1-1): GAGVSQSPRYKVAKRGRDVALRCDSISGHVTLYWYRQTLGQGSEVLTYSQSDAQRDKSGRPSGRFSAERPERSVSTLKIQRTEQGDSAVYLCASNLLPFSSTEAFFGQGTRLTVV.

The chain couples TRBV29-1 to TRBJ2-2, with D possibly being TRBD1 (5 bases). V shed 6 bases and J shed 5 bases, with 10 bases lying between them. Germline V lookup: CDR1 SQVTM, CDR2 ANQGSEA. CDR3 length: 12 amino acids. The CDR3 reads CSVPQGTGELFF. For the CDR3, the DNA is TGCAGCGTGCCCCAGGGAACCGGGGAGCTGTTTTTT.

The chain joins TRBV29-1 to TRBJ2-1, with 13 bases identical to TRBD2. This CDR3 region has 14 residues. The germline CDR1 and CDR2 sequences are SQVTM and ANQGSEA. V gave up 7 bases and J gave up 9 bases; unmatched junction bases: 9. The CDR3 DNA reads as TGCAGCGCTGCAGGACTAGCGGGAGCGACTGAGCAGTTCTTC. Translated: CSAAGLAGATEQFF.

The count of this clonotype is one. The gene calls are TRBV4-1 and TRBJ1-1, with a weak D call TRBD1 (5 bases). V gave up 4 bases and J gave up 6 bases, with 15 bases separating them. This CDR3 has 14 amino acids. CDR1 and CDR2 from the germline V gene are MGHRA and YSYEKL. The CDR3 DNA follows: TGCGCCAGCAGCCCGGGACCCCGACCCCCTGAAGCTTTCTTT. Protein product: CASSPGPRPPEAFF.

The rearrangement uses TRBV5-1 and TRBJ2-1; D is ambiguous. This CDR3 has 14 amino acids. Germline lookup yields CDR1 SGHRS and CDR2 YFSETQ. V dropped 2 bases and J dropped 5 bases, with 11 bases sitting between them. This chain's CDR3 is CASSLETPHNEQFF. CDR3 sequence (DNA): TGCGCCAGCAGCTTAGAGACTCCTCACAATGAGCAGTTCTTC.

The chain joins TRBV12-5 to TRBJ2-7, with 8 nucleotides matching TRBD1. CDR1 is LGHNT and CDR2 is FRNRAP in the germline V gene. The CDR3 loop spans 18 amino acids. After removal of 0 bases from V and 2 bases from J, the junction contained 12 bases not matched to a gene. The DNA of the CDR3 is TGTGCTAGTGGTTTGGTACCGGCCCCAGGGGGCTGCCCCTACGAGCAGTACTTC. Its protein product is CASGLVPAPGGCPYEQYF.

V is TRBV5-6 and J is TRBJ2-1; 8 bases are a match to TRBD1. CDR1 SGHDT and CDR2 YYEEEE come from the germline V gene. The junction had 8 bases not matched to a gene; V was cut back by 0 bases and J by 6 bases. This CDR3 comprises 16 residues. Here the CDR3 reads CASSLVPGQAINEQFF. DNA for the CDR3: TGTGCCAGCAGCTTGGTACCGGGACAGGCAATCAATGAGCAGTTCTTC.

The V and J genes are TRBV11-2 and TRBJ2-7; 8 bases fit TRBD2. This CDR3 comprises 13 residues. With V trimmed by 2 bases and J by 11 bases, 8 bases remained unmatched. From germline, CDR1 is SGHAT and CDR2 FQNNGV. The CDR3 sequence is CASSLTGGPPEYF. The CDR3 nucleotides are TGTGCCAGCAGCTTAACGGGAGGGCCACCTGAGTACTTC. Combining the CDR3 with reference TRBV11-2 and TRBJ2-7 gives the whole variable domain EAGVAQSPRYKIIEKRQSVAFWCNPISGHATLYWYQQILGQGPKLLIQFQNNGVVDDSQLPKDRFSAERLKGVDSTLKIQPAKLEDSAVYLCASSLTGGPPEYFGPGTRLTVT.

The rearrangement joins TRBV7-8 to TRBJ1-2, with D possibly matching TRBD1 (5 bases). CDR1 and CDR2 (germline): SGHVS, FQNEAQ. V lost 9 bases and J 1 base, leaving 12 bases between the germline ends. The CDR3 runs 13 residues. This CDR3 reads CASRDVFNYGYTF. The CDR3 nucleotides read TGTGCCAGTCGGGACGTTTTTAACTATGGCTACACCTTC.

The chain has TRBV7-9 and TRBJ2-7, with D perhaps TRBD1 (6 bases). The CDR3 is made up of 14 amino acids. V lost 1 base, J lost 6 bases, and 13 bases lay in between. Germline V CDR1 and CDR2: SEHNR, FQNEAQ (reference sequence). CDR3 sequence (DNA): TGTGCCAGCAGCTTAGAGATAGGGGGATCCGAGCAGTACTTC. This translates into CASSLEIGGSEQYF.

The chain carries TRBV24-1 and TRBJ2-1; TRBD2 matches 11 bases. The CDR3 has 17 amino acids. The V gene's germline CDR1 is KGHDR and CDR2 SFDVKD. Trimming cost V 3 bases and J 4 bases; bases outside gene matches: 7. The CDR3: CATSDPRLAGRYNEQFF. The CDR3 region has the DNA TGTGCCACCAGTGATCCTCGACTAGCGGGGCGTTACAATGAGCAGTTCTTC.

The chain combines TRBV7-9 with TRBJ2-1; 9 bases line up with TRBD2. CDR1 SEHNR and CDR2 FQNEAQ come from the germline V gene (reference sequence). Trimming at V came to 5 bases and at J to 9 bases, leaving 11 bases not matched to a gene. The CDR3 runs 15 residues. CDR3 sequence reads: CASSPRVAGEVEQFF. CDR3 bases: TGTGCCAGCAGCCCAAGGGTAGCGGGAGAGGTTGAGCAGTTCTTC.

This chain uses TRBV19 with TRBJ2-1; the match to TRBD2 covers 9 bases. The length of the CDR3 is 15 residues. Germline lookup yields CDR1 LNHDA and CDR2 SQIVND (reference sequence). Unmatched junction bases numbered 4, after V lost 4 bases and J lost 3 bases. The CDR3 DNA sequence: TGTGCCAGTAGTACGGCGGGAGGGGGCTACAATGAGCAGTTCTTC. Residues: CASSTAGGGYNEQFF.

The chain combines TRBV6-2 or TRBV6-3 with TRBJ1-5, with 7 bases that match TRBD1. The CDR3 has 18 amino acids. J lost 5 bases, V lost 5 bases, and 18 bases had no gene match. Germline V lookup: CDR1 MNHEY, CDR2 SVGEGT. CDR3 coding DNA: TGTGCCAGCAGTGACCGGCTATGGGAGGGGGCGCGGGATCAGCCCCAGCATTTT. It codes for CASSDRLWEGARDQPQHF.

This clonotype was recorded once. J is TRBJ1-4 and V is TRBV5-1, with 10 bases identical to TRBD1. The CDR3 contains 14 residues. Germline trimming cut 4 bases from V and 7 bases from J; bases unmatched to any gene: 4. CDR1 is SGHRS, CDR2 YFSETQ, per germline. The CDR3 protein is CASSPDRGVEKLFF. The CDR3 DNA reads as TGCGCCAGCAGCCCGGACAGGGGGGTTGAAAAACTGTTTTTT.

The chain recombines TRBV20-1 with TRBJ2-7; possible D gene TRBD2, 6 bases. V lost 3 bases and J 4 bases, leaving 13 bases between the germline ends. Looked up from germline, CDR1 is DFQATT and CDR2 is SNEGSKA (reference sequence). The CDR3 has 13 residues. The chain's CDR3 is CSAREGVDYEQYF. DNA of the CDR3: TGCAGTGCTAGGGAGGGAGTTGATTACGAGCAGTACTTC.